The entry below gives a single TCR beta chain sequence along with its context. Its antigen is as yet unknown. These data are taken from a study of shared clonotypes between healthy human individuals. Produced via immunoSEQ multiplex PCR; TCRdb's table is partial and in-frame only. The repertoire includes some 2.1 million clones, roughly 96% of them detected once, and under 0.15% sits in the top ten. Broader study findings: Sampling included only blood; tissue repertoires likely differ.

V lost 6 bases to trimming and J lost 3 bases, with 8 bases between them. The CDR3 has 13 residues. The germline gives CDR1 SGHVS, CDR2 FQNEAQ. Sequences were obtained from naive CD4+ T cells sorted from blood. As for subset: CD45RA+ positively selected. The chain joins TRBV7-8 to TRBJ1-4; D call uncertain. The clonotype comes from a man between 18 and 29 years old in good health. For the CDR3, the DNA is TGTGCCAGCAGAGTTCAAGCTAATGAAAAACTGTTTTTT. Translation gives CASRVQANEKLFF.